The T cell receptor beta chain described here comes from a study of post-analysis software for immune sequencing data. cDNA libraries for TCR beta contained unique molecular identifiers. Each sample of roughly 0.9 to 11 million input T cells yielded around 500,000 cDNA molecules, so each molecule approximated one T cell. A single record per CDR3 protein comes from TCRdb applying MiXCR to the PCR reads. The sample has 450,000 to 700,000 distinct CDR3 sequences, roughly 46% seen once. This clonotype has only a few counts. What it binds is not known. Study-wide results and limits: TRBV5-6, TRBV5-1 and TRBV20-1 were among four to six TRBV segments more frequent in patients than controls. Patients with multiple sclerosis recorded significantly lower normalized Chao1 diversity than controls, the study found. Pronounced co-clustering by F measure was evident among identically batched samples.

CDR3 length: 12 amino acids. The V end was cut by 4 bases, the J end by 13 bases, with 16 bases between. Germline assignment: CDR1 LGHDT and CDR2 YNNKEL (reference sequence). The receptor's source is a girl aged 10-17 years with multiple sclerosis. The source material was blood. V usage is TRBV3-1 and J usage is TRBJ1-2, with D tentatively TRBD1 (5 bases). The CDR3 sequence is CASSPLQGSGTF. The CDR3, as DNA: TGTGCCAGCAGCCCATTGCAGGGCTCGGGCACCTTC.